The rows below give T cell receptor beta chains drawn from one sample of a study of cytomegalovirus exposure and HLA in healthy donors. Method: immunoSEQ multiplex PCR; TCRdb's copy keeps in-frame clones and lacks some. This table holds some 130,000 clones, around four fifths found once. Sequencing was carried out using PBMCs. The receptors were gathered from a male donor in good health and CMV-seronegative. CDR3s include the opening cysteine and the closing phenylalanine or tryptophan. A D gene is named only where the DNA matches it firmly.

V gene: TRBV6-6; D gene: TRBD1; CDR3 protein: CASRDRTGAKNTEAFF
V gene: TRBV4-3; D gene: TRBD1; CDR3 protein: CASSRYRGRNTGELFF
V gene: TRBV28; D gene: -; CDR3 protein: CASSLGGPSTDTQYF
V gene: TRBV11-2; D gene: -; CDR3 protein: CASSLERQSYEQYF
V gene: TRBV2; D gene: -; CDR3 protein: CASSEWLSGSPLHF
V gene: TRBV5-6; D gene: TRBD2; CDR3 protein: CASSSGLADTDTQYF
V gene: TRBV18; D gene: -; CDR3 protein: CASSPGRTYEQYF
V gene: TRBV2; D gene: -; CDR3 protein: CASMTGEGNYGYTF
V gene: TRBV7-2; D gene: TRBD1; CDR3 protein: CASSLFGTGAPGGEQYF
V gene: TRBV4-1; D gene: TRBD2; CDR3 protein: CASSQVAGSYTGELFF
V gene: TRBV7-3; D gene: TRBD2; CDR3 protein: CASSLTGELAGEDEQFF
V gene: TRBV11-3; D gene: TRBD1; CDR3 protein: CASSGTGDEQYF
V gene: TRBV15; D gene: TRBD2; CDR3 protein: CATMTGGAYNEQFF
V gene: TRBV28; D gene: -; CDR3 protein: CASTFRLNSGNTIYF
V gene: TRBV6-4; D gene: -; CDR3 protein: CASSDSRGGANVLTF
V gene: TRBV7-8; D gene: TRBD1; CDR3 protein: CASSLGTGNEQFF
V gene: TRBV6-1; D gene: TRBD1; CDR3 protein: CASSRLTGWSDTQYF
V gene: TRBV19; D gene: TRBD1; CDR3 protein: CATLRTGIGYTF
V gene: TRBV19; D gene: -; CDR3 protein: CASSMVLGRANQPQHF
V gene: TRBV6-1; D gene: TRBD1; CDR3 protein: CASSRQGRNSPLHF
V gene: TRBV6-5; D gene: TRBD1; CDR3 protein: CASSDREFGELFF
V gene: TRBV27; D gene: TRBD1; CDR3 protein: CASSPATGASSGNTIYF
V gene: TRBV4-1; D gene: TRBD1; CDR3 protein: CASSQDPPRDRQWGYTF
V gene: TRBV29-1; D gene: TRBD1; CDR3 protein: CSAGQGGTEAFF
V gene: TRBV30; D gene: -; CDR3 protein: CAWSGHLASGNTIYF
V gene: TRBV7-2; D gene: TRBD2; CDR3 protein: CASSFLTTSGYEQYF
V gene: TRBV7-2; D gene: TRBD2; CDR3 protein: CASSLAAGGSGTDTQYF
V gene: TRBV7-2; D gene: TRBD2; CDR3 protein: CASSRQTSGGANEQFF
V gene: TRBV18; D gene: TRBD2; CDR3 protein: CASSPGTTQETQYF
V gene: TRBV19; D gene: TRBD1; CDR3 protein: CASSGQAYSNTEAFF
V gene: TRBV15; D gene: TRBD1; CDR3 protein: CATSGTGATGNQPQHF
V gene: TRBV28; D gene: -; CDR3 protein: CASSPPTGKGWILNTGELFF
V gene: TRBV4-1; D gene: TRBD1; CDR3 protein: CASSQARGAGGRQPQHF
V gene: TRBV28; D gene: TRBD2; CDR3 protein: CASSPRLAGFYEQYF
V gene: TRBV19; D gene: -; CDR3 protein: CASSDTPVFYEQYF
V gene: TRBV7-9; D gene: -; CDR3 protein: CASSLSPLAYNEQFF
V gene: TRBV9; D gene: TRBD2; CDR3 protein: CASSAQAGTIPYNEQLF
V gene: TRBV27; D gene: -; CDR3 protein: CASSNSLRGEEQYF
V gene: TRBV28; D gene: -; CDR3 protein: CASSQNIGNTIYF
V gene: TRBV19; D gene: TRBD2; CDR3 protein: CASSKLAGGTYEQYF
V gene: TRBV5-5; D gene: -; CDR3 protein: CASSLTREGGAWLVATEAFF
V gene: TRBV28; D gene: TRBD1; CDR3 protein: CASRVTGTYEQYF
V gene: TRBV27; D gene: TRBD2; CDR3 protein: CASSPGWGGKTQYF
V gene: TRBV11-3; D gene: -; CDR3 protein: CASSIVYEQYF
V gene: TRBV7-2; D gene: -; CDR3 protein: CASSPHRALTNEKLFF